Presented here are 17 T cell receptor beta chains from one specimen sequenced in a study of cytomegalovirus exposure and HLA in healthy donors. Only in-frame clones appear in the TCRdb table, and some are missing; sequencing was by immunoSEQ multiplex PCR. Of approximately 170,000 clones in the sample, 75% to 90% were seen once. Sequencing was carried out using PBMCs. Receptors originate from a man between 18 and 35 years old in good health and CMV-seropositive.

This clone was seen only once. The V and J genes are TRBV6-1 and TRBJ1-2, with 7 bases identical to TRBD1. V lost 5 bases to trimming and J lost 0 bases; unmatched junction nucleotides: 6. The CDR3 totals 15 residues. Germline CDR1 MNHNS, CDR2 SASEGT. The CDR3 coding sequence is TGTGCCAGCAGTCCCTCAGGGGGTCCTAACTATGGCTACACCTTC. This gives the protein CASSPSGGPNYGYTF.

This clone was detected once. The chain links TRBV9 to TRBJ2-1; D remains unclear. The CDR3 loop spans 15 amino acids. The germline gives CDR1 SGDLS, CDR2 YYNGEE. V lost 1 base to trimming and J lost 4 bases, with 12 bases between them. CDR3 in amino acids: CASSVNDGGYNEQFF. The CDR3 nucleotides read TGTGCCAGCAGCGTAAATGATGGCGGTTACAATGAGCAGTTCTTC. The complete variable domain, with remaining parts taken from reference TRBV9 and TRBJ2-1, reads DSGVTQTPKHLITATGQRVTLRCSPRSGDLSVYWYQQSLDQGLQFLIQYYNGEERAKGNILERFSAQQFPDLHSELNLSSLELGDSALYFCASSVNDGGYNEQFFGPGTRLTVL.

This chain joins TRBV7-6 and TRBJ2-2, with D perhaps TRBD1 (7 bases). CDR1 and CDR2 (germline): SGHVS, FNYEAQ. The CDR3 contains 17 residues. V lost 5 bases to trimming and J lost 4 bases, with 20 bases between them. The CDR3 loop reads CASSLGQPSGGTGELFF. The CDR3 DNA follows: TGTGCCAGCAGCCTGGGACAGCCCTCCGGGGGCACCGGGGAGCTGTTTTTT.

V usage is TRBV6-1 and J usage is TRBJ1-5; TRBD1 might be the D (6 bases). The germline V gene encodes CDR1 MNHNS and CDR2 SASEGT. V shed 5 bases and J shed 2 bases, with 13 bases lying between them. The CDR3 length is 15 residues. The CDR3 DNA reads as TGTGCCAGCAGTCCTGCAGGGGATGGCAATCAGCCCCAGCATTTT. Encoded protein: CASSPAGDGNQPQHF.

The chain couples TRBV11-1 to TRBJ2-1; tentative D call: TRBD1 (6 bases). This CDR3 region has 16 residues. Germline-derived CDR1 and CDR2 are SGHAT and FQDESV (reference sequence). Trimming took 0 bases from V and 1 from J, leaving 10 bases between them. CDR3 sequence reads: CASSLALGGSYNEQFF. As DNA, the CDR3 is TGTGCCAGCAGCTTAGCGCTAGGGGGTTCCTACAATGAGCAGTTCTTC.

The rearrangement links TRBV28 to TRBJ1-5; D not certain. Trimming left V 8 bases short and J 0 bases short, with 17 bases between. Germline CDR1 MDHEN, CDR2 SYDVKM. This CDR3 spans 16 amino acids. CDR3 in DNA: TGTGCCAGCCAACGGAGCGCTGCTTATAGCAATCAGCCCCAGCATTTT. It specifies CASQRSAAYSNQPQHF.

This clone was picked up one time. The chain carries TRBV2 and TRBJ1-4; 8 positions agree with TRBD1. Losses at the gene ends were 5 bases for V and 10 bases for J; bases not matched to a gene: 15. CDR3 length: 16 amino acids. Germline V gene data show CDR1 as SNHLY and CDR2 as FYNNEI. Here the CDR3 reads CASSLNSGQGASKLFF. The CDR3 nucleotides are TGTGCCAGCAGTCTCAACAGCGGGCAGGGGGCGTCAAAACTGTTTTTT.

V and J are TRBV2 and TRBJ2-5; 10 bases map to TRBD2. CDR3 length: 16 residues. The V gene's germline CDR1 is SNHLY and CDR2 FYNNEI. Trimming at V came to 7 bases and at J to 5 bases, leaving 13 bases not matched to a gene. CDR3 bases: TGTGCCAGCACTGCCCGATTAGCGGGGGGAGGCGAGACCCAGTACTTC. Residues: CASTARLAGGGETQYF. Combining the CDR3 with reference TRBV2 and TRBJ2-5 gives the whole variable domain EPEVTQTPSHQVTQMGQEVILRCVPISNHLYFYWYRQILGQKVEFLVSFYNNEISEKSEIFDDQFSVERPDGSNFTLKIRSTKLEDSAMYFCASTARLAGGGETQYFGPGTRLLVL.

The chain's CDR3 is CASSPGTGAYEQYF. CDR3 DNA: TGTGCCAGCTCACCCGGGACAGGGGCCTACGAGCAGTACTTC. The chain uses TRBV18 and TRBJ2-7, with 10 bases lining up with TRBD1. The trim removed 3 bases at V and 2 bases at J, leaving 1 base unmatched. Germline assignment: CDR1 KGHSH and CDR2 LQKENI. This CDR3 has 14 amino acids. Full variable domain (outside the CDR3, taken from reference TRBV18 and TRBJ2-7): NAGVMQNPRHLVRRRGQEARLRCSPMKGHSHVYWYRQLPEEGLKFMVYLQKENIIDESGMPKERFSAEFPKEGPSILRIQQVVRGDSAAYFCASSPGTGAYEQYFGPGTRLTVT.

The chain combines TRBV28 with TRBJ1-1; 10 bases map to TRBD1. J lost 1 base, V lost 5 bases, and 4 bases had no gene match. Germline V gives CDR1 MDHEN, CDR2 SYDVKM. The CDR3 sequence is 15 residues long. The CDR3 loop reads CASSTRDRGNTEAFF. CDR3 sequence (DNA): TGTGCCAGCAGTACCAGGGACAGGGGGAACACTGAAGCTTTCTTT.

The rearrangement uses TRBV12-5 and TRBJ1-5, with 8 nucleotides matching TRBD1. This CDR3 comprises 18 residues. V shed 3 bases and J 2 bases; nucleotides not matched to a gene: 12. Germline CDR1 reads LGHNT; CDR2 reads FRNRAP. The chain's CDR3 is CASGFSGRGLIGNQPQHF. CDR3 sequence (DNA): TGTGCTAGTGGTTTCTCGGGCAGGGGGCTGATAGGCAATCAGCCCCAGCATTTT.

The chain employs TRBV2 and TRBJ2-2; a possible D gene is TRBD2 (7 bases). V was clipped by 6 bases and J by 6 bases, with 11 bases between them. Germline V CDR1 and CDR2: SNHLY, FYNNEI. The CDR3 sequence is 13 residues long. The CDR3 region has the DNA TGTGCCAGCAGGGGAGGGGGGCCCGGGGAGCTGTTTTTT. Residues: CASRGGGPGELFF. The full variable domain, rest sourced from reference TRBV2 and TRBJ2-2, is EPEVTQTPSHQVTQMGQEVILRCVPISNHLYFYWYRQILGQKVEFLVSFYNNEISEKSEIFDDQFSVERPDGSNFTLKIRSTKLEDSAMYFCASRGGGPGELFFGEGSRLTVL.

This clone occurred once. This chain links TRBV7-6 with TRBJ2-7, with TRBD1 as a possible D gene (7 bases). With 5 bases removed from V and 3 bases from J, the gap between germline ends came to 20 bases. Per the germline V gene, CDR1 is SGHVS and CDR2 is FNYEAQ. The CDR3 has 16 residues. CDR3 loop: CASSTPQGQGGYEQYF. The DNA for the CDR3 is TGTGCCAGCAGCACGCCTCAGGGGCAGGGGGGCTACGAGCAGTACTTC. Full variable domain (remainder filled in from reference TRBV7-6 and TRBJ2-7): GAGVSQSPRYKVTKRGQDVALRCDPISGHVSLYWYRQALGQGPEFLTYFNYEAQQDKSGLPNDRFSAERPEGSISTLTIQRTEQRDSAMYRCASSTPQGQGGYEQYFGPGTRLTVT.

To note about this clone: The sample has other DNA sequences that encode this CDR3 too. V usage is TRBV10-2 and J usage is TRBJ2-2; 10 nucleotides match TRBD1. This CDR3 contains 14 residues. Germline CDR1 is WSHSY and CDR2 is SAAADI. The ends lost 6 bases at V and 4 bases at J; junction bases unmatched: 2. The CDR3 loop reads CASRGQGGTGELFF. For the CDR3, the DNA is TGCGCCAGCAGAGGACAGGGGGGCACCGGGGAGCTGTTTTTT.

The CDR3 coding sequence is TGTGCCAGCAGCGAGGGGAGGAGTACCGGGGAGCTGTTTTTT. It specifies CASSEGRSTGELFF. V is TRBV2 and J is TRBJ2-2; TRBD2 might be the D (6 bases). The germline V and J ends were trimmed by 6 bases and 5 bases, with 13 bases remaining between them. Germline V CDR1 and CDR2: SNHLY, FYNNEI. This CDR3 region has 14 residues.

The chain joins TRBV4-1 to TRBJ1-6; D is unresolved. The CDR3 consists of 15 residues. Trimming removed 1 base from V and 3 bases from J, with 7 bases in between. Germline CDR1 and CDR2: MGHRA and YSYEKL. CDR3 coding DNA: TGCGCCAGCAGCCAAGGTCTGAGCTATAATTCACCCCTCCACTTT. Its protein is CASSQGLSYNSPLHF.

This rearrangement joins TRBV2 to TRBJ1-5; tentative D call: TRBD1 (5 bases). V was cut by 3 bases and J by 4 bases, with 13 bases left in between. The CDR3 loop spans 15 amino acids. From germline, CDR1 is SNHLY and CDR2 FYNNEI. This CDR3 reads CASSDDWGDNQPQHF. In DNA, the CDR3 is TGTGCCAGCAGTGACGATTGGGGGGATAATCAGCCCCAGCATTTT.